One sample yielded the 13 T cell receptor beta chains listed below, sequenced in a study of cytomegalovirus exposure and HLA in healthy donors. A multiplex PCR was run with 60 Vbeta primers and 13 Jbeta primers. Clones were sequenced by immunoSEQ multiplex PCR, and TCRdb holds only the in-frame ones, with some missing. In the table there are more than 85,000 clones, 55% to 75% of which are singletons. The sample was PBMCs. These receptors originate from a woman aged 45-65 years in good health and CMV-seropositive.

The J gene is TRBJ2-3, the V gene TRBV5-1; tentative D call: TRBD2 (6 bases). The V gene's germline CDR1 is SGHRS and CDR2 YFSETQ. Trimming pared 4 bases from V and 3 bases from J, leaving 15 bases between. CDR3 size: 15 residues. The CDR3 DNA follows: TGCGCCAGCAGCCCCCCTGTAGGAGGGACAGATACGCAGTATTTT. Amino acids: CASSPPVGGTDTQYF.

This clone turned up a few times. The J gene is TRBJ1-2, the V gene TRBV18; D gene unclear. Germline-derived CDR1 and CDR2 are KGHSH and LQKENI. The CDR3 has 14 amino acids. Between the trimmed V and J ends, which lost 3 bases and 6 bases, there was a span of 14 bases. CDR3 in amino acids: CASSPGSTLDGYTF. CDR3 in DNA: TGTGCCAGCTCACCGGGCAGTACCCTCGATGGCTACACCTTC. Drawing the rest from reference TRBV18 and TRBJ1-2, the complete variable domain is NAGVMQNPRHLVRRRGQEARLRCSPMKGHSHVYWYRQLPEEGLKFMVYLQKENIIDESGMPKERFSAEFPKEGPSILRIQQVVRGDSAAYFCASSPGSTLDGYTFGSGTRLTVV.

As regards this clone: Additional DNA sequences in this sample encode the identical CDR3. V is TRBV9 and J is TRBJ2-3, with a weak D call TRBD1 (6 bases). Trimming cost V 7 bases and J 6 bases, with 15 bases left between them. The CDR3 runs 13 residues. Germline loops: CDR1 SGDLS, CDR2 YYNGEE. The CDR3 region is CASGGTGLDTQYF. The CDR3 coding sequence is TGTGCCAGCGGTGGAACAGGGTTGGATACGCAGTATTTT.

This clone was recorded only once. The J gene is TRBJ2-2, the V gene TRBV19; 9 nucleotides line up with TRBD2. Unmatched junction bases numbered 16, after V lost 10 bases and J lost 7 bases. The CDR3 length is 16 residues. Germline assignment: CDR1 LNHDA and CDR2 SQIVND (reference sequence). The chain's CDR3 is CATRGSGRTSNGELFF. The CDR3 nucleotides are TGTGCCACCCGAGGCAGCGGGAGGACCTCCAACGGGGAGCTGTTTTTT. The full variable domain, with the rest looked up from reference TRBV19 and TRBJ2-2, is DGGITQSPKYLFRKEGQNVTLSCEQNLNHDAMYWYRQDPGQGLRLIYYSQIVNDFQKGDIAEGYSVSREKKESFPLTVTSAQKNPTAFYLCATRGSGRTSNGELFFGEGSRLTVL.

The genes are TRBV7-3 and TRBJ2-1; 10 bases line up with TRBD2. The CDR3 covers 16 residues. Germline V gene data show CDR1 as SGHTA and CDR2 as FQGTGA. V lost 5 bases to trimming and J lost 9 bases; unmatched junction nucleotides: 13. In DNA form, the CDR3 reads TGTGCCAGCAGCCACATACTAGCGGGGAGTCCCACTGAGCAGTTCTTC. Translating it yields CASSHILAGSPTEQFF.

In its sample, this clone was seen a few times. The V gene is TRBV5-1, the J gene TRBJ2-1, with TRBD2 as a possible D gene (7 bases). Trimming stripped 0 bases from V and 9 bases from J, with 13 bases between. CDR1 is SGHRS, CDR2 YFSETQ, per germline. The CDR3 runs to 14 residues. In DNA, the CDR3 is TGCGCCAGCAGCTTGGTTGGGGGCGGGGGTGAGCAGTTCTTC. Translated, it gives CASSLVGGGGEQFF.

V gene TRBV6-6 combines with J gene TRBJ1-5; D gene uncertain. This CDR3 is 13 amino acids long. Germline V lookup: CDR1 MNHNY, CDR2 SVGAGI (reference sequence). V gave up 2 bases and J gave up 1 base, with 3 bases separating them. CDR3 sequence (DNA): TGTGCCAGCAGTTACGGCAGCAATCAGCCCCAGCATTTT. Translated: CASSYGSNQPQHF.

The genes are TRBV4-1 and TRBJ2-7; D is undetermined. Trimming took off 4 bases at V and 7 bases at J, with 17 bases between the two ends. The CDR3 consists of 14 residues. Germline CDR1 is MGHRA and CDR2 is YSYEKL. This CDR3 is CASSRQYLVPEQYF. The CDR3 DNA follows: TGCGCCAGCAGCCGCCAGTACCTCGTCCCTGAGCAGTACTTC.

The chain uses TRBV28 and TRBJ2-3, with 7 nucleotides matching TRBD2. Germline lookup yields CDR1 MDHEN and CDR2 SYDVKM. V shed 5 bases and J 6 bases; nucleotides not matched to a gene: 5. This CDR3 comprises 13 residues. In DNA, the CDR3 is TGTGCCAGCAGTCCCCGGGGGGTGGATACGCAGTATTTT. Protein: CASSPRGVDTQYF.

The rearrangement links TRBV2 to TRBJ2-5; tentative D call: TRBD2 (5 bases). Deletions cut 4 bases from V and 1 base from J, with 10 bases between. Germline V gene sequence: CDR1 SNHLY, CDR2 FYNNEI. The CDR3 has 14 amino acids. DNA of the CDR3: TGTGCCAGCAGTGTGGCGGGTGCCCAAGAGACCCAGTACTTC. Amino acid sequence: CASSVAGAQETQYF.

This clone is a singleton in its sample. The rearrangement links TRBV5-1 to TRBJ2-1; D unresolved. Germline V gene sequence: CDR1 SGHRS, CDR2 YFSETQ. V gave up 0 bases and J gave up 4 bases, with 5 bases separating them. CDR3 size: 13 residues. The CDR3 region is CASSLDRYNEQFF. For the CDR3, the DNA is TGCGCCAGCAGCTTGGACCGGTACAATGAGCAGTTCTTC.

This chain uses TRBV27 with TRBJ1-5, with D unresolved. Trimming cost V 5 bases and J 4 bases, with 9 bases left between them. Germline V lookup: CDR1 MNHEY, CDR2 SMNVEV (reference sequence). The length of the CDR3 is 13 residues. CDR3 amino acids: CASSPLLNQPQHF. The CDR3, as DNA: TGTGCCAGCAGTCCGCTGCTAAATCAGCCCCAGCATTTT.

This chain uses TRBV15 with TRBJ2-1, with 9 bases matching TRBD1. V lost 3 bases and J lost 3; bases outside the gene matches: 0. CDR3 length: 14 amino acids. Germline values: CDR1 LNHNV, CDR2 YYDKDF (reference sequence). The CDR3 DNA reads TGTGCCACCAGCAGGGGACAGGGCTACAATGAGCAGTTCTTC. Amino acids: CATSRGQGYNEQFF. The variable domain in full, with the rest retrieved from reference TRBV15 and TRBJ2-1, is DAMVIQNPRYQVTQFGKPVTLSCSQTLNHNVMYWYQQKSSQAPKLLFHYYDKDFNNEADTPDNFQSRRPNTSFCFLDIRSPGLGDTAMYLCATSRGQGYNEQFFGPGTRLTVL.